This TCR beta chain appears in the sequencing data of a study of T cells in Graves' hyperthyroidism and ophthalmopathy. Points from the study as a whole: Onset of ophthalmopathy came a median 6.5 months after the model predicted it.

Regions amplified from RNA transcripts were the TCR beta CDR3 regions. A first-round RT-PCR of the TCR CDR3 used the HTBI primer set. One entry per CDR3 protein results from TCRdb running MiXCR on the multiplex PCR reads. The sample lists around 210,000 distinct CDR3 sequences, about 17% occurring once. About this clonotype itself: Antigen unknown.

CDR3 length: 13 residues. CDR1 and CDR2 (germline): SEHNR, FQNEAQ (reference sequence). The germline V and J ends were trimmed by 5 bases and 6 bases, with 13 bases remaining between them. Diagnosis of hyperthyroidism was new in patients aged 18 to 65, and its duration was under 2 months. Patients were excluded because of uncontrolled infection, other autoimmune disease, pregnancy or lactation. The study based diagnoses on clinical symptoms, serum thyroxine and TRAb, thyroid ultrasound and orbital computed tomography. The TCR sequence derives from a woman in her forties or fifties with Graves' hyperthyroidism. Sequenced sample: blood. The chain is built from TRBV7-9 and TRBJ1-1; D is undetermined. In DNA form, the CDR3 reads TGTGCCAGCAGCCCGAGTGGGAGTCCTGAAGCTTTCTTT. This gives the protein CASSPSGSPEAFF.